Presented here are 7 T cell receptor beta chains from one specimen sequenced in a study of Tregs in tolerant kidney transplant recipients. TCRdb's table, derived via immunoSEQ multiplex PCR, lists solely in-frame clones and lacks some. This sample has about 240,000 clones, with 80% to 85% found just once. The sequencing sample was made of CD4+ T cells from blood. The receptors derive from a human donor in good health.

This chain connects TRBV5-4 to TRBJ2-1, with D perhaps matching TRBD1 (6 bases). From germline, CDR1 is SGHNT and CDR2 YYREEE (reference sequence). Trimming removed 4 bases at V and 1 base at J, with 12 bases between. This CDR3 is built from 15 residues. The CDR3 spells CASSADSSSYNEQFF. The CDR3 DNA follows: TGTGCCAGCAGCGCGGACAGCTCTTCCTACAATGAGCAGTTCTTC.

Concerning this clone itself: Other DNA sequences in the sample encode the same CDR3. The chain links TRBV19 to TRBJ1-1, with no clear D. CDR3 size: 13 residues. Trimming cost V 3 bases and J 5 bases, with 10 bases left between them. The V gene's germline CDR1 is LNHDA and CDR2 SQIVND (reference sequence). In nucleotides, the CDR3 is TGTGCCAGTAGTATGTCAGGAAATACTGAAGCTTTCTTT. Translating it yields CASSMSGNTEAFF.

The chain joins TRBV1 to TRBJ1-4. TRBV1 counts as a pseudogene. CDR3 size: 17 residues. The CDR3: CTSSQEHPGLTNEKLFF. The DNA of the CDR3 is TGCACCAGCAGCCAAGAGCATCCGGGGTTGACTAATGAAAAACTGTTTTTT.

The chain uses TRBV5-1 and TRBJ2-7; D is possibly TRBD2 (5 bases). Germline lookup yields CDR1 SGHRS and CDR2 YFSETQ. The CDR3 runs 15 residues. V was trimmed by 0 bases and J by 3 bases, leaving 13 bases between them. CDR3 amino acids: CASSLGGRGFYEQYF. CDR3 coding DNA: TGCGCCAGCAGCTTGGGAGGGCGCGGATTCTACGAGCAGTACTTC.

This chain uses TRBV30 with TRBJ2-3, with D possibly being TRBD1 (6 bases). The germline V and J ends were trimmed by 1 base and 3 bases, with 14 bases remaining between them. The V gene's germline CDR1 is GTSNPN and CDR2 SVGIG (reference sequence). CDR3 length: 15 residues. For the CDR3, the DNA is TGTGCCTGGAGTGACCAGGGGTTGAGGACAGATACGCAGTATTTT. Protein sequence: CAWSDQGLRTDTQYF.

This chain joins TRBV2 and TRBJ1-3; 9 bases line up with TRBD1. The CDR3 is 15 residues long. Germline lookup yields CDR1 SNHLY and CDR2 FYNNEI. J lost 4 bases, V lost 7 bases, and 8 bases had no gene match. The chain's CDR3 is CASTVQGARGNTIYF. CDR3 DNA: TGTGCCAGCACCGTACAGGGGGCTAGAGGAAACACCATATATTTT.

V usage is TRBV6-6 and J usage is TRBJ2-7; D tentatively reads TRBD1 or TRBD2 (5 bases each). The germline V gene encodes CDR1 MNHNY and CDR2 SVGAGI (reference sequence). V was clipped by 5 bases and J by 1 base, with 9 bases between them. This CDR3 comprises 13 residues. CDR3 coding DNA: TGTGCCAGCAGTACTGGGACGTCCTACGAGCAGTACTTC. It specifies CASSTGTSYEQYF.